What follows are 16 T cell receptor beta chains derived from one specimen sequenced in a study of T cells in localized non-small cell lung cancer. Generated by immunoSEQ multiplex PCR, the TCRdb table keeps only in-frame clones and is missing some. This sample has some 15,000 clones, with 82% found just once. Specimen: peripheral blood, collected before any cancer treatment. These receptors originate from a male donor aged 60 or over with stage I lung adenocarcinoma.

The chain links TRBV5-6 to TRBJ1-6; TRBD1 is a possible D gene (5 bases). CDR3 size: 18 residues. CDR1 SGHDT and CDR2 YYEEEE come from the germline V gene. Deletions cut 6 bases from V and 7 bases from J, with 26 bases between. CDR3 in DNA: TGTGCCAGCACCACCCAACAGTCATGGGGGGAGATCAATTCACCCCTCCACTTT. As protein: CASTTQQSWGEINSPLHF.

CDR3 amino acids: CASSYSNRGDTEAFF. The CDR3 region has the DNA TGTGCCAGCAGTTACTCGAACAGGGGAGACACTGAAGCTTTCTTT. The V call is TRBV6-5, the J call TRBJ1-1, with 7 positions matching TRBD1. Germline CDR1 MNHEY, CDR2 SVGAGI. The CDR3 is 15 residues long. V gave up 0 bases and J gave up 3 bases; unmatched junction bases: 4.

The chain has TRBV4-1 and TRBJ2-2; 14 bases match TRBD2. Germline-derived CDR1 and CDR2 are MGHRA and YSYEKL. The CDR3 has 18 residues. The V and J ends lost 1 base and 5 bases, in that order; junction bases with no gene match: 6. The DNA of the CDR3 is TGCGCCAGCAGCCAAGGGGGACTAGCGGGAGTCGGTACCGGGGAGCTGTTTTTT. Its protein product is CASSQGGLAGVGTGELFF.

The chain uses TRBV18 and TRBJ1-1; possible D gene TRBD1, 5 bases. Per germline, CDR1 KGHSH and CDR2 LQKENI. The CDR3 has 14 amino acids. V was shortened by 1 base and J by 4 bases, with 10 bases between the two germline ends. In nucleotides, the CDR3 is TGTGCCAGCTCACCACGGACGGGGCTCACTGAAGCTTTCTTT. Protein: CASSPRTGLTEAFF. The variable domain in full, completed from reference TRBV18 and TRBJ1-1, reads NAGVMQNPRHLVRRRGQEARLRCSPMKGHSHVYWYRQLPEEGLKFMVYLQKENIIDESGMPKERFSAEFPKEGPSILRIQQVVRGDSAAYFCASSPRTGLTEAFFGQGTRLTVV.

J is TRBJ1-4 and V is TRBV5-1; D remains ambiguous. This CDR3 is 13 amino acids long. V lost 2 bases, J lost 8 bases, and 10 bases lay in between. Germline V gene data show CDR1 as SGHRS and CDR2 as YFSETQ. For the CDR3, the DNA is TGCGCCAGCAGCTTTGGGATGCGGGAAAAACTGTTTTTT. It codes for CASSFGMREKLFF.

J is TRBJ2-3 and V is TRBV7-9; D possibly uses TRBD1 or TRBD2 (6 bases each). This CDR3 contains 16 residues. Trimming took 5 bases from V and 0 from J, leaving 15 bases between them. Germline assignment: CDR1 SEHNR and CDR2 FQNEAQ (reference sequence). The CDR3 nucleotides read TGTGCCAGCAGCGCGCACACAGGGACTAGCACAGATACGCAGTATTTT. Its translation is CASSAHTGTSTDTQYF.

This clone came up a few times. This rearrangement joins TRBV7-2 to TRBJ1-2, with D perhaps matching TRBD1 (5 bases). The CDR3 contains 16 residues. Trimming pared 3 bases from V and 3 bases from J, leaving 17 bases between. Germline V gene sequence: CDR1 SGHTA, CDR2 FQGNSA. DNA of the CDR3: TGTGCCAGCAGCTTCAGTCAGGGCGGGCGGGACTATGGCTACACCTTC. Translating it yields CASSFSQGGRDYGYTF. Full variable domain (outside the CDR3, taken from reference TRBV7-2 and TRBJ1-2): GAGVSQSPSNKVTEKGKDVELRCDPISGHTALYWYRQSLGQGLEFLIYFQGNSAPDKSGLPSDRFSAERTGGSVSTLTIQRTQQEDSAVYLCASSFSQGGRDYGYTFGSGTRLTVV.

The rearrangement uses TRBV6-4 and TRBJ2-1; 8 nucleotides agree with TRBD1. J gave up 8 bases and V 5 bases, and 5 bases lay outside the gene matches. Germline CDR1 and CDR2: MRHNA and SNTAGT. This CDR3 is 13 amino acids long. As DNA, the CDR3 is TGTGCCAGCAGTCGGACAGGGATGGATGAGCAGTTCTTC. Translated: CASSRTGMDEQFF.

This chain links TRBV7-9 with TRBJ2-1; 9 bases align to TRBD2. The CDR3 has 15 residues. V was clipped by 6 bases and J by 1 base; unmatched bases: 4. Per germline, CDR1 SEHNR and CDR2 FQNEAQ (reference sequence). The CDR3 DNA sequence: TGTGCCAGCAGGGATAGCGGGAGTTCCTACAATGAGCAGTTCTTC. This encodes CASRDSGSSYNEQFF.

This chain uses TRBV28 with TRBJ2-1, with 9 bases identical to TRBD2. Trimming at V came to 3 bases and at J to 0 bases, leaving 9 bases not matched to a gene. Germline V gene data show CDR1 as MDHEN and CDR2 as SYDVKM. This CDR3 has 18 amino acids. Here the CDR3 DNA reads TGTGCCAGCAGTTTTCGGGCTGTTAGCGGGAGCTCCTACAATGAGCAGTTCTTC. It encodes CASSFRAVSGSSYNEQFF.

The J gene is TRBJ1-2, the V gene TRBV6-6; D gene ambiguous. Trimming stripped 7 bases from V and 4 bases from J, with 13 bases between. Germline CDR1 is MNHNY and CDR2 is SVGAGI (reference sequence). The CDR3 extends over 13 amino acids. The CDR3 here is CASTAGSFYGYTF. DNA of the CDR3: TGTGCCAGCACCGCGGGGTCCTTCTATGGCTACACCTTC.

The chain is built from TRBV6-1 and TRBJ1-6; the D is unclear. The CDR3 runs to 16 residues. Germline V gene lookup returns CDR1 MNHNS and CDR2 SASEGT. V lost 4 bases and J 0 bases, leaving 10 bases between the germline ends. CDR3 DNA sequence: TGTGCCAGCAGTGTCGGCAGCCGCTCCTATAATTCACCCCTCCACTTT. Translation: CASSVGSRSYNSPLHF.

V is TRBV18 and J is TRBJ1-3; TRBD1 agrees at 9 bases. This CDR3 has 18 residues. The germline CDR1 and CDR2 sequences are KGHSH and LQKENI. J lost 0 bases, V lost 3 bases, and 9 bases had no gene match. The CDR3, as DNA: TGTGCCAGCTCACCCCCCGGACAGGGGACCAGCTCTGGAAACACCATATATTTT. Its translation is CASSPPGQGTSSGNTIYF.

The chain is built from TRBV30 and TRBJ1-5; no definite D call. This CDR3 contains 13 residues. Germline assignment: CDR1 GTSNPN and CDR2 SVGIG (reference sequence). V lost 0 bases and J lost 4, with 7 bases in between. This CDR3 reads CAWSVIGNQPQHF. In nucleotides, the CDR3 is TGTGCCTGGAGTGTCATAGGGAATCAGCCCCAGCATTTT.

The V and J genes are TRBV19 and TRBJ2-2; 10 bases are shared with TRBD2. The CDR3 spans 15 residues. Germline V lookup: CDR1 LNHDA, CDR2 SQIVND (reference sequence). The V segment lost 9 bases and the J segment 9 bases; nucleotides outside the gene matches: 13. The CDR3: CASHGLAATNRELFF. CDR3 in DNA: TGTGCCAGCCACGGACTAGCGGCAACCAACCGGGAGCTGTTTTTT. The entire variable domain, with the rest obtained from reference TRBV19 and TRBJ2-2, is as follows: DGGITQSPKYLFRKEGQNVTLSCEQNLNHDAMYWYRQDPGQGLRLIYYSQIVNDFQKGDIAEGYSVSREKKESFPLTVTSAQKNPTAFYLCASHGLAATNRELFFGEGSRLTVL.

J is TRBJ1-1 and V is TRBV10-3; TRBD1 matches at 8 bases. V lost 7 bases to trimming and J lost 3 bases; unmatched junction nucleotides: 4. This CDR3 region has 13 residues. The germline V gene has CDR1 ENHRY and CDR2 SYGVKD. In DNA, the CDR3 is TGTGCCATCAAGGCGACAGGGGACACTGAAGCTTTCTTT. This encodes CAIKATGDTEAFF.